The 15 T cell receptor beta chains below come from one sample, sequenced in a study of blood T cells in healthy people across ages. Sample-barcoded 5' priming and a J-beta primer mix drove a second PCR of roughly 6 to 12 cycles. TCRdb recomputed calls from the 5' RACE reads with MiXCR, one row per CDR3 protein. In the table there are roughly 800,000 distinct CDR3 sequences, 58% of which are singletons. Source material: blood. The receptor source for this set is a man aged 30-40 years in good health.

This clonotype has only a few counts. CDR3 residues: CASSQDKTGWGDNEKLFF. The CDR3 DNA reads as TGTGCCAGCAGCCAAGATAAGACAGGGTGGGGGGATAATGAAAAACTGTTTTTT. The chain joins TRBV4-2 to TRBJ1-4, with TRBD1 matching over 7 bases. V was clipped by 0 bases and J by 4 bases; unmatched bases: 11. Germline V lookup: CDR1 LGHNA, CDR2 YNFKEQ. This CDR3 is built from 18 residues.

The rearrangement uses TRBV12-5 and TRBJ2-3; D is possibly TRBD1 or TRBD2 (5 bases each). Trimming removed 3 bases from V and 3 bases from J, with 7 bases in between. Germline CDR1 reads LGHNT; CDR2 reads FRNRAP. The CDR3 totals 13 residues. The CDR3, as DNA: TGTGCTAGTGGTTTCGAGGGGACAGATACGCAGTATTTT. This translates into CASGFEGTDTQYF.

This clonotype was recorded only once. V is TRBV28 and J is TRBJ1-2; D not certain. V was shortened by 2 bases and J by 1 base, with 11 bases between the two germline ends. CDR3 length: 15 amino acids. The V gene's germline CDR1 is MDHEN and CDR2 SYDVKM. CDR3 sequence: CASSLGFQFNYGYTF. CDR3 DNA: TGTGCCAGCAGTTTAGGCTTCCAATTTAACTATGGCTACACCTTC.

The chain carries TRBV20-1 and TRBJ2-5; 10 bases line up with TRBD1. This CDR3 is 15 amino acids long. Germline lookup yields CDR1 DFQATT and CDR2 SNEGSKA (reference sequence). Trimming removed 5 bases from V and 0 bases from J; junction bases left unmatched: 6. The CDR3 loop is CSADGTGEDQETQYF. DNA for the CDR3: TGCAGTGCTGACGGGACAGGGGAAGACCAAGAGACCCAGTACTTC.

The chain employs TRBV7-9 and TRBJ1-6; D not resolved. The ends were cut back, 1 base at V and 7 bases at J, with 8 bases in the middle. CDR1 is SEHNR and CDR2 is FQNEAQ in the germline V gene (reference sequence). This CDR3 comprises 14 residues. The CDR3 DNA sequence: TGTGCCAGCAGCTTAGTCTTGCCCAATTCACCCCTCCACTTT. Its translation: CASSLVLPNSPLHF.

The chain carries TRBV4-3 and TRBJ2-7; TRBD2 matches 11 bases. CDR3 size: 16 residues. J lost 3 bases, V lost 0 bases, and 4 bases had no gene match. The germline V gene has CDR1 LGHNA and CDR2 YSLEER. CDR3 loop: CASSQDRTSGSYEQYF. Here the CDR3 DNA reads TGCGCCAGCAGCCAAGATCGAACTAGCGGGAGCTACGAGCAGTACTTC.

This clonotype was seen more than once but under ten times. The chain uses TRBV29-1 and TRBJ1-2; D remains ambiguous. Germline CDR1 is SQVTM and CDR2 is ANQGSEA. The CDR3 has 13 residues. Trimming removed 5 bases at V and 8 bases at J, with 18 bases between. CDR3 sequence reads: CSVRLEAGPGYTF. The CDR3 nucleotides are TGCAGCGTTCGCCTGGAGGCAGGCCCGGGCTACACCTTC.

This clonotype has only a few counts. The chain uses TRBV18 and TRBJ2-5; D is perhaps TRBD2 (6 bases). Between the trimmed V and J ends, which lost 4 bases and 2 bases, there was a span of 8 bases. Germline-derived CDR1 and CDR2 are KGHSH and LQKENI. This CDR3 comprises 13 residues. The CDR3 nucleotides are TGTGCCAGCTCACGCGGGGAACAAGAGACCCAGTACTTC. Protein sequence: CASSRGEQETQYF.

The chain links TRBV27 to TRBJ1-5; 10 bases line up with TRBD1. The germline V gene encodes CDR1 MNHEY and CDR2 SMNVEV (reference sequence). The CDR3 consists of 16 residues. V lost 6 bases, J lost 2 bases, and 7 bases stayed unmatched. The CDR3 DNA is TGTGCCAGCAGAGCCTCCGGGACAGGGGGCAATCAGCCCCAGCATTTT. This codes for CASRASGTGGNQPQHF.

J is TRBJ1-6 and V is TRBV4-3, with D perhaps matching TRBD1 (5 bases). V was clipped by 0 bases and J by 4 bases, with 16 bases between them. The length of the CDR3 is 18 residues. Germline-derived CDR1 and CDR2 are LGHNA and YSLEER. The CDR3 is CASSQDATTGGYNSPLHF. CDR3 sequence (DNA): TGCGCCAGCAGCCAAGACGCCACGACGGGGGGATATAATTCACCCCTCCACTTT.

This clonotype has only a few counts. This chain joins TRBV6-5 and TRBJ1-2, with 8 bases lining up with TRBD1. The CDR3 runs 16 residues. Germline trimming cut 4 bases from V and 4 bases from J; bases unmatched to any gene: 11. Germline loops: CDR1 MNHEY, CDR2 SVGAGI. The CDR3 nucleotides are TGTGCCAGCAGTTTAGAATCGAGGGGACAGGTCTATGGCTACACCTTC. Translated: CASSLESRGQVYGYTF.

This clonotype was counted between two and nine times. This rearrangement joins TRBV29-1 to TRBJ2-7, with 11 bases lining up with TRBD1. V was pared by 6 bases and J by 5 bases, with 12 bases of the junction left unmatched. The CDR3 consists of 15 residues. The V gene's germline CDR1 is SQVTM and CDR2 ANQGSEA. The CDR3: CSVQNPPGQGDEQYF. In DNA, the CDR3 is TGCAGCGTCCAAAATCCCCCGGGACAGGGGGACGAGCAGTACTTC.

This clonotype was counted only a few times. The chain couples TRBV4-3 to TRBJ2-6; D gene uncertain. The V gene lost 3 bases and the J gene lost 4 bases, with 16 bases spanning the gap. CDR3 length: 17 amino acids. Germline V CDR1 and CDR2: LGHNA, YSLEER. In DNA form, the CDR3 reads TGCGCCAGCAGCCATGAAAATACGCGATCGGGGGCCAACGTCCTGACTTTC. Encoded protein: CASSHENTRSGANVLTF.

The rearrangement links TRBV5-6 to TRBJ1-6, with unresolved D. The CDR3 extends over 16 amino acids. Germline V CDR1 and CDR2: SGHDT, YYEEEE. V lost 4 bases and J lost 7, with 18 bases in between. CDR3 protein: CASSPNAGSSNSPLHF. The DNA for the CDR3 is TGTGCCAGCAGCCCCAACGCGGGCAGTTCCAATTCACCCCTCCACTTT.

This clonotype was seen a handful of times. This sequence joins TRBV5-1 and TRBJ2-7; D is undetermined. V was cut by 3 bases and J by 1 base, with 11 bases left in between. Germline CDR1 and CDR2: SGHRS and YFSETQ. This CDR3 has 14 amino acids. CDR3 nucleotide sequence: TGCGCCAGCAGCTCGGGTCCCGATTCCTACGAGCAGTACTTC. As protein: CASSSGPDSYEQYF.